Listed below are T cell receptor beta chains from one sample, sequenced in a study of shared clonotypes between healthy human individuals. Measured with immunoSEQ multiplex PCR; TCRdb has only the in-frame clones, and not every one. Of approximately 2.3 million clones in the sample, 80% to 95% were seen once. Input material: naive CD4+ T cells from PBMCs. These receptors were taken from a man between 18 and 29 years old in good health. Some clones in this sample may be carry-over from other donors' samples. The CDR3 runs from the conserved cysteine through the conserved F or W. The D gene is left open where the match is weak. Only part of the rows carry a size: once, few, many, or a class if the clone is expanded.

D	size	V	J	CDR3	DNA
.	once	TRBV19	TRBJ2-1	CASSMRTQGFTEQFF	TGTGCCAGTAGTATGAGGACACAAGGGTTCACCGAGCAGTTCTTC
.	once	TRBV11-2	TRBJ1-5	CASSLEGPSQAQHF	TGTGCCAGCAGCTTGGAGGGGCCCTCACAGGCCCAGCATTTT
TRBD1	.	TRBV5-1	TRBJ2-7	CASSDMTGGNYEQYF	TGCGCCAGCAGCGATATGACAGGGGGGAACTACGAGCAGTACTTC
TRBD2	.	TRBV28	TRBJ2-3	CASSFESGKGGTDTQYF	TGTGCCAGCAGTTTTGAGAGCGGGAAGGGCGGCACAGATACGCAGTATTTT
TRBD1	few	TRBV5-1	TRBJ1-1	CASSTGQGTEAFF	TGCGCCAGCAGCACCGGACAGGGGACTGAAGCTTTCTTT
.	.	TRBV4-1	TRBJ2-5	CASSQEGAGRETQYF	TGCGCCAGCAGCCAAGAAGGTGCAGGGAGGGAGACCCAGTACTTC
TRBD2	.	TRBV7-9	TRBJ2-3	CASSLTTGGFADTQYF	TGTGCCAGCAGCCTAACCACGGGAGGGTTCGCAGATACGCAGTATTTT
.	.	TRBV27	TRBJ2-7	CASSLYETISYEQYF	TGTGCCAGCAGTTTATATGAGACGATATCCTACGAGCAGTACTTC
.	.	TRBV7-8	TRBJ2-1	CASSPPAGPPSDEQFF	TGTGCCAGCAGCCCCCCCGCGGGGCCCCCCTCGGATGAGCAGTTCTTC
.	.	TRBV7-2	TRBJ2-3	CASSSVRQDTQYF	TGTGCCAGCAGCTCGGTGCGTCAAGATACGCAGTATTTT
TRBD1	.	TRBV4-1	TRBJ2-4	CASSQLDRPKNIQYF	TGCGCCAGCAGCCAATTGGACAGGCCAAAAAACATTCAGTACTTC
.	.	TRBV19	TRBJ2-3	CASSIGGADTQYF	TGTGCCAGTAGTATAGGGGGAGCAGATACGCAGTATTTT
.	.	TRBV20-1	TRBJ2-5	CSARKETQYF	TGCAGTGCAAGAAAAGAGACCCAGTACTTC
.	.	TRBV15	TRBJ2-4	CATSRDRGGSKNIQYF	TGTGCCACCAGCAGAGATAGGGGAGGATCCAAAAACATTCAGTACTTC
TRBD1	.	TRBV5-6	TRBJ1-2	CASSPRDRDPFYGYTF	TGTGCCAGCAGCCCGCGGGACAGGGACCCCTTTTATGGCTACACCTTC
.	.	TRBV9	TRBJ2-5	CASSRGLQWRETQYF	TGTGCCAGCAGCCGGGGGCTCCAGTGGCGAGAGACCCAGTACTTC
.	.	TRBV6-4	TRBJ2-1	CASRDGNNEQFF	TGTGCCAGCAGGGACGGAAACAATGAGCAGTTCTTC
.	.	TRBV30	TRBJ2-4	CAWSAKGTLAKNIQYF	TGTGCCTGGAGTGCTAAGGGGACACTAGCCAAAAACATTCAGTACTTC
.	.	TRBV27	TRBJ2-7	CASSFRVEGWYEQYF	TGTGCCAGCAGTTTTAGAGTGGAGGGATGGTACGAGCAGTACTTC
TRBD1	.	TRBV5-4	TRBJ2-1	CASRTTGNSYNEQFF	TGTGCCAGCAGGACGACAGGGAACTCCTACAATGAGCAGTTCTTC
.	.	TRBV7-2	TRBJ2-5	CASSQQGGGETQYF	TGTGCCAGCAGCCAGCAGGGAGGGGGCGAGACCCAGTACTTC
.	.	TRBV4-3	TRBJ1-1	CASSQVLDTEAFF	TGCGCCAGCAGCCAAGTCTTGGACACTGAAGCTTTCTTT
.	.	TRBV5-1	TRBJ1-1	CASSFTGLTEAFF	TGCGCCAGCAGCTTCACGGGGTTAACTGAAGCTTTCTTT
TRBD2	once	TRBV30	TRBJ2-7	CALGLAGGTYEQYF	TGTGCCTTGGGACTAGCGGGAGGTACCTACGAGCAGTACTTC
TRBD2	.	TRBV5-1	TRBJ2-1	CASGQPTSGSYNEQFF	TGCGCCAGCGGACAACCGACTAGCGGGAGCTACAATGAGCAGTTCTTC
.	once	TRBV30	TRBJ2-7	CACSWGTYEQYF	TGTGCCTGTAGTTGGGGCACCTACGAGCAGTACTTC
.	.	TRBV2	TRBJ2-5	CASSEILETQYF	TGTGCCAGCAGTGAAATTTTGGAGACCCAGTACTTC
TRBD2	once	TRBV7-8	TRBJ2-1	CASPSGRGEQFF	TGTGCCAGCCCCAGCGGGAGGGGTGAGCAGTTCTTC
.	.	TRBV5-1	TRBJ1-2	CASSLGDSNGYTF	TGCGCCAGCAGCTTGGGTGACAGCAATGGCTACACCTTC
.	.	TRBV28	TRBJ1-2	CASSRDKDYGYTF	TGTGCCAGCAGTCGGGACAAGGACTATGGCTACACCTTC
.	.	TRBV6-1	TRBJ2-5	CASSGDRIRSQYF	TGTGCCAGCAGTGGGGACCGGATACGGTCCCAGTACTTC
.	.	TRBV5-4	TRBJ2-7	CASSFRFPGSYEQYF	TGTGCCAGCAGCTTTCGATTTCCAGGGTCCTACGAGCAGTACTTC
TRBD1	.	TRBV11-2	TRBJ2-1	CASSSQPGQGSDEQFF	TGTGCCAGCAGCTCCCAGCCGGGACAGGGTTCCGATGAGCAGTTCTTC
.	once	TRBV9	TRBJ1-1	CASSVSGFEAFF	TGTGCCAGCAGCGTCTCAGGGTTTGAAGCTTTCTTT
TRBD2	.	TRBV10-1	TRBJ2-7	CASSETRTSGRYEQYF	TGCGCCAGCAGTGAGACCCGGACTAGCGGGAGGTACGAGCAGTACTTC
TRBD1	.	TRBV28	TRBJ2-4	CASSRGTGWIKNIQYF	TGTGCCAGCAGCCGTGGGACAGGGTGGATCAAAAACATTCAGTACTTC
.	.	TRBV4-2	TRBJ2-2	CASSAIPSRTDTGELFF	TGTGCCAGCAGCGCAATACCCTCCCGCACAGACACCGGGGAGCTGTTTTTT
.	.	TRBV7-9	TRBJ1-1	CASSWAGADTEAFF	TGTGCCAGCAGCTGGGCGGGGGCGGACACTGAAGCTTTCTTT
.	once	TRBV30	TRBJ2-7	CAWSPVPATGTVRF	TGTGCCTGGAGCCCCGTCCCTGCGACGGGAACGGTTCGGTTC
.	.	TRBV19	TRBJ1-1	CASSMRGLRIEAFF	TGTGCCAGTAGCATGAGGGGCTTGCGTATTGAAGCTTTCTTT
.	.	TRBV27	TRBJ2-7	CASRRSGRGIYEQYF	TGTGCCAGCAGGAGATCGGGACGGGGGATCTACGAGCAGTACTTC
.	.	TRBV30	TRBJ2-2	CAWDTGLSTGELFF	TGTGCCTGGGACACCGGGCTATCGACCGGGGAGCTGTTTTTT
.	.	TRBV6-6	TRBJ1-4	CASSSRGGTNEKLFF	TGTGCCAGCAGTTCCCGAGGGGGGACTAATGAAAAACTGTTTTTT
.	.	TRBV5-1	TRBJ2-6	CASSLLSSGANVLTF	TGCGCCAGCAGCTTGTTGAGCTCTGGGGCCAACGTCCTGACTTTC
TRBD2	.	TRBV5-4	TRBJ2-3	CASSFAGGADTQYF	TGTGCCAGCAGCTTTGCGGGAGGGGCAGATACGCAGTATTTT
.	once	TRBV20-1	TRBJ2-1	CSASLWLEQFF	TGCAGTGCTAGTCTCTGGCTAGAGCAGTTCTTC
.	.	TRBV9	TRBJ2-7	CASSVGARRGSSYEQYF	TGTGCCAGCAGCGTAGGCGCCCGGCGGGGAAGCTCCTACGAGCAGTACTTC
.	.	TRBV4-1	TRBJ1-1	CASSQDTRLMNTEAFF	TGCGCCAGCAGCCAAGACACCAGACTCATGAACACTGAAGCTTTCTTT
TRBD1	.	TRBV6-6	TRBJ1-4	CASSYMGQGVEKLFF	TGTGCCAGCAGTTATATGGGACAGGGGGTTGAAAAACTGTTTTTT
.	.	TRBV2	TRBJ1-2	CASSESVGGFYGYTF	TGTGCCAGCAGTGAATCGGTAGGGGGGTTCTATGGCTACACCTTC
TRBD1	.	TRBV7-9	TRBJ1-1	CASSSGQGTNTEAFF	TGTGCCAGCAGCTCGGGACAGGGGACGAACACTGAAGCTTTCTTT
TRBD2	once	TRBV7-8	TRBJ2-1	CASSSPRLAGGGHNEQFF	TGTGCCAGCAGCTCCCCGAGACTAGCGGGAGGGGGGCACAATGAGCAGTTCTTC
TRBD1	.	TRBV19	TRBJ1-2	CASSSRTGQNYGYTF	TGTGCCAGTAGTTCACGGACAGGGCAGAACTATGGCTACACCTTC
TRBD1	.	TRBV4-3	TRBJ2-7	CASSQDPPLPTGTGEQYF	TGCGCCAGCAGCCAAGATCCACCGCTACCGACAGGGACAGGGGAGCAGTACTTC
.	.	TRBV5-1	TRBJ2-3	CASSLAGGASTDTQYF	TGCGCCAGCAGCTTGGCTGGCGGGGCCAGCACAGATACGCAGTATTTT
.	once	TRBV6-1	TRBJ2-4	CASSEAITGLAKNIQYF	TGTGCCAGCAGTGAAGCGATCACAGGCCTAGCCAAAAACATTCAGTACTTC
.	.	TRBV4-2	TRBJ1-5	CASSQSVGQPQHF	TGTGCCAGCAGCCAATCGGTGGGTCAGCCCCAGCATTTT
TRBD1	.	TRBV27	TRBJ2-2	CASSPAGGTGELFF	TGTGCCAGCAGTCCGGCAGGGGGCACCGGGGAGCTGTTTTTT
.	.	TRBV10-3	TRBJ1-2	CAISEFGDNYGYTF	TGTGCCATCAGTGAGTTTGGGGATAACTATGGCTACACCTTC
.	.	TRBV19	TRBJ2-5	CASSRSITQSETQYF	TGTGCCAGCAGTAGGTCAATCACTCAGTCGGAGACCCAGTACTTC